This T cell receptor beta chain was sequenced in a study of regulatory T cells in long-lasting Graves disease. Overall study results and limits: TRBV28, TRBJ1-2 and TRBJ2-5 were segments that persistent disease favored. Peripheral blood alone, not thyroid tissue, underwent study. New patients shared around 1,000 public clonotypes, and persistent patients shared more, with a few thousand.

As for time point: persistent/refractory GD, antithyroid drugs over 5 years with positive TRAb. Following extraction of RNA from PBMCs, that RNA was used to make the TCR library. EDTA tubes received around 9.9 milliliters of collected peripheral blood. This clonotype was seen at least ten times. Its antigen is as yet unknown. Arm-PCR of CDR3 regions and iRepertoire HTBI primers were the basis on which TCR beta libraries were built. One entry per CDR3 protein, called by TCRdb with MiXCR from the multiplex PCR reads. Counted here are 310,000 or so distinct CDR3 sequences, about 20% occurring once; the ten biggest clones make up 25% to 35%. Germline values: CDR1 LGHDT, CDR2 YNNKEL (reference sequence). The V and J ends lost 2 bases and 0 bases respectively, with 7 bases between them. This CDR3 is built from 14 residues.

The origin of this receptor is a female donor with Graves disease. The chain has TRBV3-1 and TRBJ1-2; D is undetermined. The source was peripheral blood mononuclear cells (PBMCs), collected when the disease was refractory, from a patient treated with antithyroid drugs. The CDR3 region is CASSQSGSNYGYTF. The CDR3 DNA sequence: TGTGCCAGCAGCCAAAGTGGTTCTAACTATGGCTACACCTTC. Together with reference TRBV3-1 and TRBJ1-2, the CDR3 gives the full variable domain: DTAVSQTPKYLVTQMGNDKSIKCEQNLGHDTMYWYKQDSKKFLKIMFSYNNKELIINETVPNRFSPKSPDKAHLNLHINSLELGDSAVYFCASSQSGSNYGYTFGSGTRLTVV.